Below, 4 T cell receptor beta chains from the same sample are listed, as sequenced in a study of blood T cells in healthy people across ages. A second 7 to 11 cycle PCR used barcoded and J-beta primers. TCRdb reprocessed the 5' RACE reads via MiXCR and lists one record per CDR3 protein. The sample lists more than 800,000 distinct CDR3 sequences, 45% occurring once. The sample was blood. The receptors come from a woman aged 55-69 years in good health.

The rearrangement links TRBV18 to TRBJ1-5; 8 bases line up with TRBD1. The CDR3 runs to 16 residues. The germline gives CDR1 KGHSH, CDR2 LQKENI. The V gene end was trimmed by 2 bases and the J gene end by 3 bases; junction bases not matched to a gene: 6. The CDR3: CASSPATGEFNQPQHF. In nucleotides, the CDR3 is TGTGCCAGCTCACCAGCGACAGGGGAGTTCAATCAGCCCCAGCATTTT.

This chain links TRBV20-1 with TRBJ2-7; 8 bases line up with TRBD2. V was pared by 4 bases and J by 0 bases, with 17 bases of the junction left unmatched. The CDR3 has 18 residues. Germline CDR1 reads DFQATT; CDR2 reads SNEGSKA (reference sequence). CDR3 bases: TGCAGTGCTAACCCGATACCGGGACTAGGTCGTGGCTCCTACGAGCAGTACTTC. Its translation is CSANPIPGLGRGSYEQYF.

Here the CDR3 reads CASCLTLLTDTQYF. The CDR3 bases are TGTGCCAGCTGTCTTACCCTACTCACAGATACGCAGTATTTT. The genes are TRBV27 and TRBJ2-3; D ambiguous. Germline V gives CDR1 MNHEY, CDR2 SMNVEV (reference sequence). V was trimmed by 8 bases and J by 2 bases, leaving 14 bases between them. The CDR3 spans 14 residues.

This chain links TRBV20-1 with TRBJ2-1, with 8 bases lining up with TRBD2. After removal of 3 bases from V and 15 bases from J, the junction contained 10 bases not matched to a gene. The CDR3 totals 12 residues. Looked up from germline, CDR1 is DFQATT and CDR2 is SNEGSKA (reference sequence). The CDR3, as DNA: TGCAGTGCTAGTACGGGAGGGCCGCTTCTGTTCTTC. Protein sequence: CSASTGGPLLFF.